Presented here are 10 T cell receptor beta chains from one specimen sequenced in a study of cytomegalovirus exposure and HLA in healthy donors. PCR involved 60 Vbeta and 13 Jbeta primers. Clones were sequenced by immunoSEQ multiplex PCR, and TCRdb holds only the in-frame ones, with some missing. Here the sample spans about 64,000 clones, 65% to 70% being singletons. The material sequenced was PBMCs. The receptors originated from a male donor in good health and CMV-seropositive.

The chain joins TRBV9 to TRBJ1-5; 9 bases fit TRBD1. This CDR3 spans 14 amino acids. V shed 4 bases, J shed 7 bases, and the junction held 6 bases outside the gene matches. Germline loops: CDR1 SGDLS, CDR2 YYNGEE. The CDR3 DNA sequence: TGTGCCAGCAGCCAACAGGGGGCTGACCAGCCCCAGCATTTT. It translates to CASSQQGADQPQHF.

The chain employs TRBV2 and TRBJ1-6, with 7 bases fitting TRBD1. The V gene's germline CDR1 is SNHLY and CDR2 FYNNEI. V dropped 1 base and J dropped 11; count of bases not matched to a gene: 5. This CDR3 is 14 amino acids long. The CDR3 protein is CASSEGRQGPPLHF. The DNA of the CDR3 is TGTGCCAGCAGTGAAGGCCGACAGGGACCACCCCTCCACTTT.

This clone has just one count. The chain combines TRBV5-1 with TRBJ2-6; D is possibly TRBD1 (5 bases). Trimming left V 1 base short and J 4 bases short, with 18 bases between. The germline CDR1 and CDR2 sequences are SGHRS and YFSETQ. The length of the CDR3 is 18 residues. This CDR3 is CASSLTTDKASGANVLTF. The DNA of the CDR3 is TGCGCCAGCAGCTTGACGACAGACAAGGCGTCGGGGGCCAACGTCCTGACTTTC.

The CDR3, as DNA: TGTGCCAGCAGTCCCGACTTGACTAGCTCCATAGTCTACGAGCAGTACTTC. Translating gives CASSPDLTSSIVYEQYF. The chain has TRBV27 and TRBJ2-7, with 7 bases aligning to TRBD2. With 5 bases clipped from V and 3 bases from J, the junction kept 16 bases outside the gene matches. The CDR3 runs 17 residues. The germline V gene has CDR1 MNHEY and CDR2 SMNVEV (reference sequence).

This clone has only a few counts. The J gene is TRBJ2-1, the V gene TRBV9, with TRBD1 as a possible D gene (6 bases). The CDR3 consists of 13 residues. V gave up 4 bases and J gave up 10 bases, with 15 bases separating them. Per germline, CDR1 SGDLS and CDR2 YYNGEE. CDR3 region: CASSPVGALEQFF. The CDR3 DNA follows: TGTGCCAGCAGCCCGGTGGGGGCTTTGGAGCAGTTCTTC.

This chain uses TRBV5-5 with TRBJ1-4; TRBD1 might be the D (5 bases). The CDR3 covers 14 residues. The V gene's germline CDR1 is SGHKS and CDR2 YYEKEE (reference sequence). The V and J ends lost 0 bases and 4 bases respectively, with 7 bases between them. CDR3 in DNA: TGTGCCAGCAGCTTGGGAGACAGTAATGAAAAACTGTTTTTT. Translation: CASSLGDSNEKLFF. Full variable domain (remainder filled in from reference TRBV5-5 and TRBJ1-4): DAGVTQSPTHLIKTRGQQVTLRCSPISGHKSVSWYQQVLGQGPQFIFQYYEKEERGRGNFPDRFSARQFPNYSSELNVNALLLGDSALYLCASSLGDSNEKLFFGSGTQLSVL.

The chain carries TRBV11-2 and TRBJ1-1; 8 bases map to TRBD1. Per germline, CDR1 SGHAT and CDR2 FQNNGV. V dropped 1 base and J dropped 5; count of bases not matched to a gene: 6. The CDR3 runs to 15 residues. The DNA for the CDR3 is TGTGCCAGCAGCTTAGCGGACAGGGAGGTTACTGAAGCTTTCTTT. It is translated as CASSLADREVTEAFF.

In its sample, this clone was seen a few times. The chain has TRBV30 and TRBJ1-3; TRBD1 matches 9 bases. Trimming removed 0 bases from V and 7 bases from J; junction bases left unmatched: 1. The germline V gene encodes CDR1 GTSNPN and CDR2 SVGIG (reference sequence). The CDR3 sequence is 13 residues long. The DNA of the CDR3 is TGTGCCTGGAGTGTGACAGGGGGGAACACCATATATTTT. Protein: CAWSVTGGNTIYF.

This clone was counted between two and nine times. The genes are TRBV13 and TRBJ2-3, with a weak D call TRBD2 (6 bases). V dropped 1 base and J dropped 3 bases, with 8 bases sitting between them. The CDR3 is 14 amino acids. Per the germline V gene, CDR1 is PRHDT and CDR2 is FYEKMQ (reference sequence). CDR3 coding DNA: TGTGCCAGCAGCTTAGCGGGAGAAACAGATACGCAGTATTTT. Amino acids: CASSLAGETDTQYF.

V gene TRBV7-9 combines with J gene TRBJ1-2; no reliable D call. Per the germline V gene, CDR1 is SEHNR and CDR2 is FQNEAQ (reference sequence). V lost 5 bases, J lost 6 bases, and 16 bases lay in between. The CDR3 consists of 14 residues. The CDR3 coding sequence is TGTGCCAGCAGCCTGGGCGGGCGGATCGATGGCTACACCTTC. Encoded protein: CASSLGGRIDGYTF.